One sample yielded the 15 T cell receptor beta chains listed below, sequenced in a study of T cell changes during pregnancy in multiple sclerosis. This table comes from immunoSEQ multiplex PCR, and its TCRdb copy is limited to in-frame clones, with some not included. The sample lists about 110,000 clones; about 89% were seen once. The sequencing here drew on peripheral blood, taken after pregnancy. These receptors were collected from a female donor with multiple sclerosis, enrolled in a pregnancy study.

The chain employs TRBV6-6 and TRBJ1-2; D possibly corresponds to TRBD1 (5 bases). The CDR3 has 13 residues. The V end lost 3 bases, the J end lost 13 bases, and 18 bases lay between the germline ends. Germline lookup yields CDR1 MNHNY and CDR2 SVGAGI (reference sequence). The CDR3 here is CASSYTHPDIPTF. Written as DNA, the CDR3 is TGTGCCAGCAGTTATACACACCCGGACATTCCCACCTTC.

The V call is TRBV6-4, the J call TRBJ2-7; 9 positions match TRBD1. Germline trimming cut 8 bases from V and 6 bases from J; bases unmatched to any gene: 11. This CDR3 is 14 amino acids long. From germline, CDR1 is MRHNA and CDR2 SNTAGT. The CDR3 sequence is CASPRDRAMTEQYF. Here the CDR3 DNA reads TGTGCCAGCCCCAGGGACAGGGCTATGACCGAGCAGTACTTC.

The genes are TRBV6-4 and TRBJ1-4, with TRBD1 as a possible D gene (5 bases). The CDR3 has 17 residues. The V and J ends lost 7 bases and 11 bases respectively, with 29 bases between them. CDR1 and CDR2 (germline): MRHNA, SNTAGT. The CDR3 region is CASKGVTAPALVRKLFF. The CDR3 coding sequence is TGTGCCAGCAAAGGGGTGACCGCCCCGGCTCTGGTGCGGAAACTGTTTTTT.

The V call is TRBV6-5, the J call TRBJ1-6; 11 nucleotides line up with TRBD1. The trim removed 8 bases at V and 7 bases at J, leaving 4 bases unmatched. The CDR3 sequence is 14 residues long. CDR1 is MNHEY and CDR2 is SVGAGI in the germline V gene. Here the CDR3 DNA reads TGTGCCAGCGGAGGGACAGGGGGAAATTCACCCCTCCACTTT. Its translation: CASGGTGGNSPLHF.

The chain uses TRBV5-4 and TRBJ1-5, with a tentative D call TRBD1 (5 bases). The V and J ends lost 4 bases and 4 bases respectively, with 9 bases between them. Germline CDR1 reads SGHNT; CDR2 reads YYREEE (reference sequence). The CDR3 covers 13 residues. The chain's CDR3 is CASSTDRNQPQHF. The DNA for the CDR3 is TGTGCCAGCAGCACCGACAGAAATCAGCCCCAGCATTTT.

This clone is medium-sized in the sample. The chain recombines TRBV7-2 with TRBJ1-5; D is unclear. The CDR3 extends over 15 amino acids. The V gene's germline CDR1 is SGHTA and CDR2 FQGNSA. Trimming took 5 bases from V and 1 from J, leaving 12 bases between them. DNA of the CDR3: TGTGCCAGCAGCGCTGACTATTACAGCAATCAGCCCCAGCATTTT. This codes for CASSADYYSNQPQHF.

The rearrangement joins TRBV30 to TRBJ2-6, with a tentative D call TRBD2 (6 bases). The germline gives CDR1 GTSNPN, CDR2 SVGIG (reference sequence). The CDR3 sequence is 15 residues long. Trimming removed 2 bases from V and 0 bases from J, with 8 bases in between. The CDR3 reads CAWSIGSSGANVLTF. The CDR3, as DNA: TGTGCCTGGAGTATCGGGAGCTCTGGGGCCAACGTCCTGACTTTC.

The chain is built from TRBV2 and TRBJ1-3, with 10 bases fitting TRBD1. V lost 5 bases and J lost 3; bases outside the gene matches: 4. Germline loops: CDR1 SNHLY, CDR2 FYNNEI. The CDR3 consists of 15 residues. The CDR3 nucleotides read TGTGCCAGCAGTAAGGGACAGGGGAATGGAAACACCATATATTTT. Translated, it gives CASSKGQGNGNTIYF.

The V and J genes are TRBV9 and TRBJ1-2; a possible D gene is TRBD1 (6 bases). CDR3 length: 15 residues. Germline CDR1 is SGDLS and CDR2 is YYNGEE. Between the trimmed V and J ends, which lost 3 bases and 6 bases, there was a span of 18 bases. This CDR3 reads CASSAPGGRRDGYTF. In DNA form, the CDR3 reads TGTGCCAGCAGCGCCCCGGGGGGCAGGAGGGATGGCTACACCTTC.

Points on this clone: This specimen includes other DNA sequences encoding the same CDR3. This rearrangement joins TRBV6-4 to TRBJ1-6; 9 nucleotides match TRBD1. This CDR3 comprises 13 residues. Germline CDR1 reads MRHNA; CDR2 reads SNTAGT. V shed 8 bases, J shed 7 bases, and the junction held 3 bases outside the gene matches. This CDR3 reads CASRDRENSPLHF. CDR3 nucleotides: TGTGCCAGCCGGGACAGGGAGAATTCACCCCTCCACTTT.

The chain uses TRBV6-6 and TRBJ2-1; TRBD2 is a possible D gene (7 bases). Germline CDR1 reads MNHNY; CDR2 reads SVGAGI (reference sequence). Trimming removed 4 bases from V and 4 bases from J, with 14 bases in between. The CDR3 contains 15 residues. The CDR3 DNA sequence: TGTGCCAGCAGTTCACGAGGGGGGGGGTACAATGAGCAGTTCTTC. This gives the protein CASSSRGGGYNEQFF.

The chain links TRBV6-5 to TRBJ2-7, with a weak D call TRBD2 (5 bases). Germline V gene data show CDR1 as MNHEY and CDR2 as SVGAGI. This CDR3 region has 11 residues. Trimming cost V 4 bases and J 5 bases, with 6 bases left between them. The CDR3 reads CASSSGNEQYF. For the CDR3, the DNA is TGTGCCAGCAGTTCGGGGAACGAGCAGTACTTC.

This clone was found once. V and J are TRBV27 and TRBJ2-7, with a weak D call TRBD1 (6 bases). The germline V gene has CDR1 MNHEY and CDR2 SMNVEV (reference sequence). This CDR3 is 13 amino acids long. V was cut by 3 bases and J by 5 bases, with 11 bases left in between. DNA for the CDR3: TGTGCCAGCAGTTTCGGCAGGGGCAACGAGCAGTACTTC. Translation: CASSFGRGNEQYF.

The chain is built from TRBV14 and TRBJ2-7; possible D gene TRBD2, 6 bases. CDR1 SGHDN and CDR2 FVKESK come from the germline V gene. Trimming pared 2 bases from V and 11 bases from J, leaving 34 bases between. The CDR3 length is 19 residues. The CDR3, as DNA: TGTGCCAGCAGCCAAAAAGAGGGTGGAGGGACTCCCAAAGAGGCTTGTGAGTACTTC. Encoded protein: CASSQKEGGGTPKEACEYF.

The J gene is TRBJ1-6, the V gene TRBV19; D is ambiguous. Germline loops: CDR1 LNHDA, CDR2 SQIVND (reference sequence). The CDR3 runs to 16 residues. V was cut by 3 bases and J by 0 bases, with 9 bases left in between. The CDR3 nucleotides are TGTGCCAGTAGTATGGAGAAGAGCTCCTATAATTCACCCCTCCACTTT. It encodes CASSMEKSSYNSPLHF.